This passage covers 32 T cell receptor beta chains from one sample sequenced in a study of blood T cell repertoires in COVID-19. The repertoire was sequenced with immunoSEQ multiplex PCR; TCRdb's copy has only in-frame clones and lacks some. The sample consists of 230,000 or so clones, around 83% of them appearing once. The sequenced material came from PBMCs or T cells enriched from blood (not recorded which). Every receptor here comes from a woman aged 45-59 years who had been exposed to COVID-19.

This chain connects TRBV27 to TRBJ1-1; D is undetermined. CDR1 and CDR2 (germline): MNHEY, SMNVEV (reference sequence). CDR3 size: 12 residues. Trimming pared 5 bases from V and 0 bases from J, leaving 4 bases between. CDR3 in amino acids: CASSTMNTEAFF. The DNA for the CDR3 is TGTGCCAGCAGTACAATGAACACTGAAGCTTTCTTT.

This clone has only one observation. This sequence joins TRBV19 and TRBJ2-7; 8 nucleotides match TRBD1. The CDR3 has 13 amino acids. V dropped 2 bases and J dropped 7; count of bases not matched to a gene: 4. Germline CDR1 reads LNHDA; CDR2 reads SQIVND (reference sequence). CDR3 sequence (DNA): TGTGCCAGTAGTATAACAGGGGGAAGGGAGCAGTACTTC. Its protein is CASSITGGREQYF.

The chain is built from TRBV27 and TRBJ1-6; D not certain. The V gene's germline CDR1 is MNHEY and CDR2 SMNVEV (reference sequence). There are 17 residues in the CDR3. V lost 2 bases, J lost 1 base, and 12 bases lay in between. CDR3 sequence reads: CASSLSPSQSYNSPLHF. The CDR3, as DNA: TGTGCCAGCAGTTTAAGCCCGTCTCAATCCTATAATTCACCCCTCCACTTT.

The rearrangement joins TRBV7-8 to TRBJ2-1; 9 positions match TRBD1. Per germline, CDR1 SGHVS and CDR2 FQNEAQ. The CDR3 loop spans 17 amino acids. The V and J ends lost 5 bases and 4 bases, in that order; junction bases with no gene match: 12. The CDR3 region is CASSTIGPGQGYNEQFF. CDR3 bases: TGTGCCAGCAGCACCATAGGGCCCGGACAGGGGTACAATGAGCAGTTCTTC.

This clone was seen a few times. The V gene is TRBV3-1 (or the pseudogene TRBV3-2), the J gene TRBJ2-1; D is undetermined. Deletions cut 0 bases from V and 6 bases from J, with 12 bases between. This CDR3 spans 15 amino acids. Germline loops: CDR1 LGHDT, CDR2 YNNKEL (reference sequence). CDR3 loop: CASSQERNRGNEQFF. As DNA, the CDR3 is TGTGCCAGCAGCCAAGAGCGGAACCGCGGCAATGAGCAGTTCTTC.

This chain joins TRBV18 and TRBJ1-1; 7 bases agree with TRBD1. CDR1 is KGHSH, CDR2 LQKENI, per germline. This CDR3 is 16 amino acids long. Trimming removed 3 bases from V and 0 bases from J; junction bases left unmatched: 7. The CDR3: CASSPYSTGLNTEAFF. Here the CDR3 DNA reads TGTGCCAGCTCACCTTACTCGACAGGGTTGAACACTGAAGCTTTCTTT.

The chain uses TRBV5-4 and TRBJ2-1, with 9 bases that match TRBD2. V dropped 0 bases and J dropped 7; count of bases not matched to a gene: 8. CDR3 length: 16 amino acids. Germline lookup yields CDR1 SGHNT and CDR2 YYREEE (reference sequence). CDR3 DNA sequence: TGTGCCAGCAGCTTGGCGATGCGGGGGGGCTTGAATGAGCAGTTCTTC. It yields the protein CASSLAMRGGLNEQFF. Variable domain in full (rest from reference TRBV5-4 and TRBJ2-1): ETGVTQSPTHLIKTRGQQVTLRCSSQSGHNTVSWYQQALGQGPQFIFQYYREEENGRGNFPPRFSGLQFPNYSSELNVNALELDDSALYLCASSLAMRGGLNEQFFGPGTRLTVL.

The chain employs TRBV5-4 and TRBJ2-7, with TRBD2 identical over 8 bases. Germline CDR1 and CDR2: SGHNT and YYREEE (reference sequence). The V and J ends lost 2 bases and 5 bases, in that order; junction bases with no gene match: 6. The CDR3 is 14 amino acids. The CDR3 spells CASSFGLAVDEQYF. CDR3 nucleotide sequence: TGTGCCAGCAGCTTCGGACTAGCCGTGGACGAGCAGTACTTC.

CDR3 protein: CASSLVGPFSGNTIYF. CDR3 nucleotides: TGTGCCAGCAGCTTGGTGGGCCCCTTCTCTGGAAACACCATATATTTT. The V gene is TRBV5-6, the J gene TRBJ1-3; unclear D gene. Germline V gives CDR1 SGHDT, CDR2 YYEEEE. The CDR3 is 16 residues long. Between the trimmed V and J ends, which lost 0 bases and 0 bases, there was a span of 10 bases.

The rearrangement joins TRBV11-1 to TRBJ1-1; D call uncertain. Germline V CDR1 and CDR2: SGHAT, FQDESV (reference sequence). CDR3 length: 15 residues. Trimming shortened V by 2 bases and J by 1 base, and 11 bases separated the two germline ends. CDR3 in amino acids: CASSLLISPNTEAFF. DNA of the CDR3: TGTGCCAGCAGCTTACTTATTTCCCCGAACACTGAAGCTTTCTTT.

The chain recombines TRBV29-1 with TRBJ1-2; no reliable D call. The CDR3 covers 12 residues. Germline CDR1 is SQVTM and CDR2 is ANQGSEA. V lost 0 bases and J lost 9, with 11 bases in between. CDR3 sequence (DNA): TGCAGCGTTGAAGATAAGGCAGACAGCTACACCTTC. It specifies CSVEDKADSYTF.

This clone came up a few times. This chain connects TRBV12-3 or TRBV12-4 to TRBJ1-1, with D unclear. The V end was cut by 0 bases, the J end by 5 bases, with 4 bases between. The CDR3 is 12 amino acids. The CDR3 reads CASSLARTEAFF. The CDR3 DNA follows: TGTGCCAGCAGTTTAGCGCGGACTGAAGCTTTCTTT.

The chain combines TRBV29-1 with TRBJ2-3, with a possible D match to TRBD1 (6 bases). CDR3 length: 13 residues. Trimming left V 1 base short and J 2 bases short, with 7 bases between. From germline, CDR1 is SQVTM and CDR2 ANQGSEA. Here the CDR3 DNA reads TGCAGCGTTGAAGGGGGGCTCACAGATACGCAGTATTTT. Translated: CSVEGGLTDTQYF.

The genes are TRBV6-5 and TRBJ1-1; 10 positions agree with TRBD1. This CDR3 is built from 13 residues. The trim removed 5 bases at V and 5 bases at J, leaving 2 bases unmatched. From germline, CDR1 is MNHEY and CDR2 SVGAGI. The CDR3 reads CASSPGQGTEAFF. For the CDR3, the DNA is TGTGCCAGCAGTCCGGGACAGGGGACTGAAGCTTTCTTT.

This chain connects TRBV6-1 to TRBJ1-2; 9 positions agree with TRBD1. V lost 3 bases to trimming and J lost 5 bases; unmatched junction nucleotides: 4. In germline, CDR1 is MNHNS, CDR2 SASEGT. The CDR3 runs to 14 residues. The CDR3 is CASSDSGQGYGYTF. In DNA, the CDR3 is TGTGCCAGCAGTGATTCTGGACAGGGGTATGGCTACACCTTC.

The chain links TRBV11-2 to TRBJ2-1; 11 bases map to TRBD1. J lost 2 bases, V lost 2 bases, and 5 bases had no gene match. Germline V gene sequence: CDR1 SGHAT, CDR2 FQNNGV. This CDR3 is 17 amino acids long. DNA of the CDR3: TGTGCCAGCAGCTTACTACCGGGACAGGGGGCCTACAATGAGCAGTTCTTC. The encoded protein is CASSLLPGQGAYNEQFF.

A few counts support this clone. The chain links TRBV5-1 to TRBJ2-3, with TRBD2 as a possible D gene (6 bases). The CDR3 is 14 amino acids. Per the germline V gene, CDR1 is SGHRS and CDR2 is YFSETQ. V lost 4 bases, J lost 2 bases, and 11 bases lay in between. The CDR3 DNA reads as TGCGCCAGCAGCCCGGGGGTTCCCACAGATACGCAGTATTTT. Its protein product is CASSPGVPTDTQYF.

In this sample, this clone turned up once. J is TRBJ2-7 and V is TRBV6-6; 8 nucleotides match TRBD1. From germline, CDR1 is MNHNY and CDR2 SVGAGI (reference sequence). CDR3 length equals 13 residues. The J segment lost 3 bases and the V segment lost 6 bases, leaving 4 bases of the junction unmatched. CDR3: CASRGQGDYEQYF. CDR3 coding DNA: TGTGCCAGCAGAGGACAGGGAGACTACGAGCAGTACTTC.

The genes are TRBV27 and TRBJ1-5; D is perhaps TRBD1 (6 bases). V was trimmed by 2 bases and J by 9 bases, leaving 11 bases between them. The CDR3 runs 13 residues. Looked up from germline, CDR1 is MNHEY and CDR2 is SMNVEV (reference sequence). CDR3 in DNA: TGTGCCAGCAGTTTAAACAGGGAGGGGCCCCAGCATTTT. Protein sequence: CASSLNREGPQHF.

CDR3 residues: CASSEGNNEKLFF. In DNA form, the CDR3 reads TGTGCCAGCAGTGAGGGTAATAATGAAAAACTGTTTTTT. This rearrangement joins TRBV27 to TRBJ1-4; no reliable D call. This CDR3 region has 13 residues. The V end lost 5 bases, the J end lost 4 bases, and 8 bases lay between the germline ends. CDR1 and CDR2 from the germline V gene are MNHEY and SMNVEV (reference sequence).

The chain carries TRBV28 and TRBJ1-1; D is possibly TRBD1 (6 bases). Germline V gene sequence: CDR1 MDHEN, CDR2 SYDVKM. This CDR3 has 16 amino acids. V was trimmed by 6 bases and J by 5 bases, leaving 22 bases between them. The CDR3 loop reads CASRSRGARSGTEAFF. In nucleotides, the CDR3 is TGTGCCAGCAGATCCCGGGGGGCGAGGTCGGGGACTGAAGCTTTCTTT.

The chain uses TRBV2 and TRBJ2-2; perhaps TRBD1 as D (6 bases). Germline lookup yields CDR1 SNHLY and CDR2 FYNNEI. The CDR3 covers 14 residues. Trimming stripped 6 bases from V and 5 bases from J, with 13 bases between. This CDR3 is CASRGGMGTGELFF. The CDR3 DNA sequence: TGTGCCAGCAGAGGGGGAATGGGAACCGGGGAGCTGTTTTTT. The full variable domain, its missing parts supplied by reference TRBV2 and TRBJ2-2, is EPEVTQTPSHQVTQMGQEVILRCVPISNHLYFYWYRQILGQKVEFLVSFYNNEISEKSEIFDDQFSVERPDGSNFTLKIRSTKLEDSAMYFCASRGGMGTGELFFGEGSRLTVL.

The chain couples TRBV7-3 to TRBJ2-3; TRBD2 matches 7 bases. V trimming: 5 bases; J trimming: 4 bases; junction bases outside the gene matches: 9. Germline V lookup: CDR1 SGHTA, CDR2 FQGTGA. The CDR3 contains 15 residues. For the CDR3, the DNA is TGTGCCAGCAGCCCAACGGGAGGTGTCGCAGATACGCAGTATTTT. It codes for CASSPTGGVADTQYF. Based on the CDR3 plus reference TRBV7-3 and TRBJ2-3, the full variable domain is GAGVSQTPSNKVTEKGKYVELRCDPISGHTALYWYRQSLGQGPEFLIYFQGTGAADDSGLPNDRFFAVRPEGSVSTLKIQRTERGDSAVYLCASSPTGGVADTQYFGPGTRLTVL.

The genes are TRBV30 and TRBJ2-7; TRBD1 matches at 8 bases. Germline CDR1 GTSNPN, CDR2 SVGIG (reference sequence). This CDR3 is built from 13 residues. CDR3 residues: CAYDRGQSYEQYF. The CDR3 bases are TGTGCTTACGACAGGGGCCAGTCCTACGAGCAGTACTTC. The variable domain in full, with the rest retrieved from reference TRBV30 and TRBJ2-7, is SQTIHQWPATLVQPVGSPLSLECTVEGTSNPNLYWYRQAAGRGLQLLFYSVGIGQISSEVPQNLSASRPQDRQFILSSKKLLLSDSGFYLCAYDRGQSYEQYFGPGTRLTVT.

The chain recombines TRBV28 with TRBJ1-2; no clear D. V lost 6 bases and J 8 bases, leaving 13 bases between the germline ends. This CDR3 is 12 amino acids long. Germline CDR1 MDHEN, CDR2 SYDVKM. CDR3 nucleotides: TGTGCCAGCAGAGAGAACTACTGGGGCTACACCTTC. Its translation is CASRENYWGYTF.

This clone occurred once. V is TRBV7-2 and J is TRBJ2-1; possibly TRBD1 for D (5 bases). The CDR3 has 14 amino acids. V was shortened by 0 bases and J by 7 bases, with 10 bases between the two germline ends. The germline V gene encodes CDR1 SGHTA and CDR2 FQGNSA. In nucleotides, the CDR3 is TGTGCCAGCAGCTTAGCGAAGGGGCAAAATGAGCAGTTCTTC. Translating gives CASSLAKGQNEQFF. Supplemented by reference TRBV7-2 and TRBJ2-1, the full variable domain reads GAGVSQSPSNKVTEKGKDVELRCDPISGHTALYWYRQSLGQGLEFLIYFQGNSAPDKSGLPSDRFSAERTGGSVSTLTIQRTQQEDSAVYLCASSLAKGQNEQFFGPGTRLTVL.

The chain is built from TRBV5-1 and TRBJ2-3; a weak D match, TRBD1 (6 bases). The CDR3 has 14 amino acids. Germline lookup yields CDR1 SGHRS and CDR2 YFSETQ. The V end was cut by 5 bases, the J end by 0 bases, with 10 bases between. CDR3 sequence reads: CASSSGHSTDTQYF. The CDR3 DNA reads TGCGCCAGCAGTTCGGGACACAGCACAGATACGCAGTATTTT.

The rearrangement uses TRBV12-3 or TRBV12-4 and TRBJ1-1; D is perhaps TRBD1 (6 bases). The CDR3 spans 13 residues. V shed 6 bases and J shed 2 bases, with 10 bases lying between them. DNA for the CDR3: TGTGCCAGCAGCTCGGACAGTAACACTGAAGCTTTCTTT. Its protein product is CASSSDSNTEAFF.

This clone has more than one count but fewer than ten. The genes are TRBV7-2 and TRBJ2-1, with TRBD2 matching 8 bases. Trimming at V came to 5 bases and at J to 0 bases, leaving 6 bases not matched to a gene. The CDR3 contains 16 residues. Looked up from germline, CDR1 is SGHTA and CDR2 is FQGNSA. Here the CDR3 reads CASSPHGGVSYNEQFF. DNA of the CDR3: TGTGCCAGCAGCCCCCACGGGGGGGTCTCCTACAATGAGCAGTTCTTC. Looking up the rest from reference TRBV7-2 and TRBJ2-1 gives the full variable domain: GAGVSQSPSNKVTEKGKDVELRCDPISGHTALYWYRQSLGQGLEFLIYFQGNSAPDKSGLPSDRFSAERTGGSVSTLTIQRTQQEDSAVYLCASSPHGGVSYNEQFFGPGTRLTVL.

The V gene is TRBV30, the J gene TRBJ1-1, with D possibly TRBD1 on 5 matching bases. The CDR3 consists of 15 residues. V was cut by 4 bases and J by 3 bases, with 18 bases left in between. Germline-derived CDR1 and CDR2 are GTSNPN and SVGIG (reference sequence). The CDR3 protein is CAWTHTGRVDTEAFF. CDR3 DNA sequence: TGTGCCTGGACCCATACCGGCAGGGTGGACACTGAAGCTTTCTTT.

The genes are TRBV2 and TRBJ1-1; no clear D. In germline, CDR1 is SNHLY, CDR2 FYNNEI. V lost 7 bases, J lost 4 bases, and 7 bases lay in between. The CDR3 length is 11 residues. The CDR3 protein is CASTIGTEAFF. For the CDR3, the DNA is TGTGCCAGCACAATCGGCACTGAAGCTTTCTTT.

This clone has a single count. The chain is built from TRBV6-1 and TRBJ1-1, with D unclear. The germline CDR1 and CDR2 sequences are MNHNS and SASEGT. CDR3 length equals 15 residues. Trimming removed 1 base from V and 4 bases from J, with 13 bases in between. CDR3 sequence reads: CASSEGPPPGTEAFF. The CDR3 DNA reads TGTGCCAGCAGTGAAGGCCCACCCCCGGGCACTGAAGCTTTCTTT.